The 21 T cell receptor beta chains given below trace back to one sample, sequenced in a study of identical twins. TCRdb reprocessed the 5' RACE reads with MiXCR, giving one entry per CDR3 protein. The data hold 300,000 to 400,000 distinct CDR3 sequences, with approximately 13% observed a single time. The sample was also linked to a second study, of yellow fever vaccine responses in identical twins.

The material sequenced was CD8+ T cells sorted from blood. The origin of the receptors is a woman between 18 and 29 years old in good health.

This clonotype came up a few times. The chain recombines TRBV15 with TRBJ2-2; 8 bases are a match to TRBD2. The junction had 7 bases not matched to a gene; V was cut back by 0 bases and J by 7 bases. The V gene's germline CDR1 is LNHNV and CDR2 YYDKDF (reference sequence). The CDR3 consists of 16 residues. The CDR3 protein is CATSRDEGLVVGELFF. CDR3 bases: TGTGCCACCAGCAGAGACGAGGGACTAGTGGTCGGGGAGCTGTTTTTT.

This clonotype appeared many times. The chain has TRBV29-1 and TRBJ2-3; D is undetermined. V was shortened by 2 bases and J by 1 base, with 10 bases between the two germline ends. The length of the CDR3 is 14 residues. The germline V gene encodes CDR1 SQVTM and CDR2 ANQGSEA. The DNA of the CDR3 is TGCAGCGTTGAATCACCCACGGGCACAGATACGCAGTATTTT. This sequence encodes CSVESPTGTDTQYF.

This chain uses TRBV20-1 with TRBJ2-1, with 9 bases matching TRBD2. V trimming: 6 bases; J trimming: 4 bases; junction bases outside the gene matches: 7. The CDR3 is 14 residues long. Germline V gene lookup returns CDR1 DFQATT and CDR2 SNEGSKA (reference sequence). The DNA for the CDR3 is TGCAGTGCCCCAAGCGGGAGGAAATACAATGAGCAGTTCTTC. As protein: CSAPSGRKYNEQFF.

The genes are TRBV28 and TRBJ1-5, with TRBD1 matching 10 bases. Per the germline V gene, CDR1 is MDHEN and CDR2 is SYDVKM. CDR3 length: 15 residues. J lost 5 bases, V lost 3 bases, and 4 bases had no gene match. The CDR3 sequence: CASSFRDRGYQPQHF. CDR3 coding DNA: TGTGCCAGCAGTTTCAGGGACAGGGGATATCAGCCCCAGCATTTT.

The J gene is TRBJ2-3, the V gene TRBV12-3 or TRBV12-4; 9 nucleotides line up with TRBD1. V was clipped by 6 bases and J by 5 bases; unmatched bases: 12. The CDR3 sequence is 16 residues long. In DNA, the CDR3 is TGTGCCAGCAGAGATGACAGGGGGTTCGGGTTAGATACGCAGTATTTT. Translated: CASRDDRGFGLDTQYF.

This clonotype has a handful of counts. The chain links TRBV4-1 to TRBJ1-1, with TRBD1 identical over 7 bases. The CDR3 is 14 amino acids. Germline loops: CDR1 MGHRA, CDR2 YSYEKL. After removal of 3 bases from V and 4 bases from J, the junction contained 5 bases not matched to a gene. The CDR3 sequence: CASSHGRGSTEAFF. The CDR3, as DNA: TGCGCCAGCAGCCATGGCAGGGGGAGCACTGAAGCTTTCTTT.

This clonotype was seen ten or more times. The rearrangement uses TRBV12-3 or TRBV12-4 and TRBJ2-7; D is perhaps TRBD1 (6 bases). Deletions cut 6 bases from V and 2 bases from J, with 20 bases between. The CDR3 has 16 amino acids. The CDR3, as DNA: TGTGCCAGCAGCCCTGGACAGTTTACCGGTCCCTACGAGCAGTACTTC. It translates to CASSPGQFTGPYEQYF.

V is TRBV7-3 and J is TRBJ1-1; D is unclear. The germline V and J ends were trimmed by 0 bases and 4 bases, with 6 bases remaining between them. Germline assignment: CDR1 SGHTA and CDR2 FQGTGA. The CDR3 contains 13 residues. The CDR3 sequence: CASSLTASTEAFF. CDR3 DNA: TGTGCCAGCAGCTTAACTGCGTCCACTGAAGCTTTCTTT.

The V call is TRBV7-9, the J call TRBJ2-1; 8 bases align to TRBD1. J was trimmed by 6 bases and V by 0 bases; bases with no gene match: 4. The CDR3 length is 15 residues. Germline CDR1 is SEHNR and CDR2 is FQNEAQ (reference sequence). The CDR3 DNA is TGTGCCAGCAGCTTAGCCCTAGGGACAGGCAATGAGCAGTTCTTC. It encodes CASSLALGTGNEQFF.

This clonotype has a handful of counts. The chain is built from TRBV12-3 or TRBV12-4 and TRBJ2-2; 7 positions match TRBD1. Unmatched junction bases numbered 2, after V lost 1 base and J lost 0 bases. CDR3 length equals 16 residues. The CDR3, as DNA: TGTGCCAGCAGTTTAGGGCAGGGGGCGAACACCGGGGAGCTGTTTTTT. The encoded protein is CASSLGQGANTGELFF.

The V gene is TRBV9, the J gene TRBJ2-3; TRBD2 agrees at 8 bases. The V gene end was trimmed by 0 bases and the J gene end by 4 bases; junction bases not matched to a gene: 7. Germline V gene sequence: CDR1 SGDLS, CDR2 YYNGEE. The CDR3 has 16 amino acids. The CDR3 region has the DNA TGTGCCAGCAGCGTAGGATCGGGAGGGCCTTCAGATACGCAGTATTTT. It specifies CASSVGSGGPSDTQYF.

This clonotype showed up just a few times. V usage is TRBV5-5 and J usage is TRBJ1-1; D gene uncertain. Germline-derived CDR1 and CDR2 are SGHKS and YYEKEE (reference sequence). V was trimmed by 1 base and J by 7 bases, leaving 8 bases between them. This CDR3 contains 12 residues. The CDR3 bases are TGTGCCAGCAGCTTGATAAGTGGTGAAGCTTTCTTT. Amino acids: CASSLISGEAFF.

This clonotype was seen at least ten times. The CDR3: CSVREDTYEQYF. Written as DNA, the CDR3 is TGCAGCGTTAGGGAGGATACCTACGAGCAGTACTTC. The chain is built from TRBV29-1 and TRBJ2-7; the D gene is possibly TRBD2 (6 bases). The CDR3 length is 12 residues. The V end lost 5 bases, the J end lost 2 bases, and 10 bases lay between the germline ends. CDR1 is SQVTM and CDR2 is ANQGSEA in the germline V gene.

This sequence joins TRBV6-5 and TRBJ2-3, with 11 bases matching TRBD2. V lost 6 bases, J lost 6 bases, and 8 bases stayed unmatched. In germline, CDR1 is MNHEY, CDR2 SVGAGI. There are 15 residues in the CDR3. CDR3 sequence reads: CASSYIAGGGDTQYF. DNA for the CDR3: TGTGCCAGCAGCTATATAGCGGGGGGGGGCGATACGCAGTATTTT.

This clonotype was seen ten or more times. V gene TRBV12-3 or TRBV12-4 combines with J gene TRBJ2-7; D gene unclear. The germline V and J ends were trimmed by 3 bases and 1 base, with 10 bases remaining between them. CDR3 size: 14 residues. CDR3 region: CASSFYGLSYEQYF. The CDR3 DNA is TGTGCCAGCAGTTTCTATGGGTTGTCCTACGAGCAGTACTTC.

The V and J genes are TRBV12-5 and TRBJ2-1, with unresolved D. The length of the CDR3 is 11 residues. Germline V lookup: CDR1 LGHNT, CDR2 FRNRAP. V lost 4 bases and J 7 bases, leaving 5 bases between the germline ends. The CDR3 loop is CASGYNNEQFF. CDR3 DNA sequence: TGTGCTAGTGGTTACAATAATGAGCAGTTCTTC.

The chain is built from TRBV7-9 and TRBJ2-2; D is uncertain. Looked up from germline, CDR1 is SEHNR and CDR2 is FQNEAQ (reference sequence). The V gene lost 5 bases and the J gene lost 3 bases, with 13 bases spanning the gap. CDR3 size: 15 residues. CDR3 sequence: CASSPTGLYTGELFF. The CDR3 nucleotides read TGTGCCAGCAGCCCAACCGGCCTATACACCGGGGAGCTGTTTTTT.

This clonotype has more than one count but fewer than ten. The rearrangement uses TRBV11-2 and TRBJ2-1; 9 bases map to TRBD1. Unmatched junction bases numbered 6, after V lost 0 bases and J lost 6 bases. Germline V gene data show CDR1 as SGHAT and CDR2 as FQNNGV. The CDR3 sequence is 16 residues long. The CDR3 DNA is TGTGCCAGCAGCTTAGAGGACAGGGGTAGGGGCAATGAGCAGTTCTTC. Translation gives CASSLEDRGRGNEQFF.

CDR3 protein: CASSLSGGLVNEKLFF. CDR3 nucleotide sequence: TGTGCCAGCAGCTTGTCGGGGGGACTGGTTAATGAAAAACTGTTTTTT. This chain uses TRBV5-5 with TRBJ1-4; the D gene is possibly TRBD1 (5 bases). The CDR3 consists of 16 residues. Trimming removed 1 base at V and 4 bases at J, with 14 bases between. Germline V gives CDR1 SGHKS, CDR2 YYEKEE (reference sequence).

There are a few counts of this clonotype. This sequence joins TRBV12-3 or TRBV12-4 and TRBJ2-1; 8 bases match TRBD2. This CDR3 has 15 amino acids. With 0 bases clipped from V and 7 bases from J, the junction kept 5 bases outside the gene matches. CDR3 DNA: TGTGCCAGCAGTTTAGCCGGGAGGGGCTCGAATGAGCAGTTCTTC. This codes for CASSLAGRGSNEQFF.

The rearrangement links TRBV9 to TRBJ1-6; a possible D gene is TRBD1 (5 bases). Trimming removed 3 bases at V and 8 bases at J, with 12 bases between. The CDR3 covers 14 residues. Germline V lookup: CDR1 SGDLS, CDR2 YYNGEE. The CDR3 region is CASSDRDGYSPLHF. As DNA, the CDR3 is TGTGCCAGCAGCGACCGGGACGGATATTCACCCCTCCACTTT.